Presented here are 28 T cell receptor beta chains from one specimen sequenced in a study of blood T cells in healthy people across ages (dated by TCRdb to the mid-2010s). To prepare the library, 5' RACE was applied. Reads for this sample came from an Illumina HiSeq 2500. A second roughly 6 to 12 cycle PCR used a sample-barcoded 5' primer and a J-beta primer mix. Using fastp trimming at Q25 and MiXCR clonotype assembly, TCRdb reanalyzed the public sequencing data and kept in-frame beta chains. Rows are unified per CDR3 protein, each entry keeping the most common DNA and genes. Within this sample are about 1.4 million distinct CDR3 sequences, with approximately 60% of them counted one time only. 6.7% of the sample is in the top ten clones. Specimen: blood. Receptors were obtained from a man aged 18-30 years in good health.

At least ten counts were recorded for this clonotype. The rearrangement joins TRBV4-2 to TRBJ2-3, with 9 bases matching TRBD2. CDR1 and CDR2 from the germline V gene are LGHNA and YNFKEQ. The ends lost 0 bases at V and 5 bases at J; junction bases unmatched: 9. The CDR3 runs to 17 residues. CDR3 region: CASSQERSGGPRDTQYF. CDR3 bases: TGTGCCAGCAGCCAAGAAAGGAGCGGGGGGCCCCGAGATACGCAGTATTTT.

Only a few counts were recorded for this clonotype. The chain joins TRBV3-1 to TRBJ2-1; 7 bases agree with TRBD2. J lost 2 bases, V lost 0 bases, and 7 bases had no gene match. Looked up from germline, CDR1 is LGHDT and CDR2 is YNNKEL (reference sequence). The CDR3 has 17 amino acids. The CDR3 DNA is TGTGCCAGCAGCCAAGAGTCCGGTGCGGGAGCCTACAATGAGCAGTTCTTC. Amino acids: CASSQESGAGAYNEQFF.

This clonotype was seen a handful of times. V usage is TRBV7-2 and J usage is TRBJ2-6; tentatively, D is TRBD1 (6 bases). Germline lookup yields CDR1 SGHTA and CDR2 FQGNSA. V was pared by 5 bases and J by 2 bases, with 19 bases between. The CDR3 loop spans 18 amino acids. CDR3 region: CASSGRTASLTGANVLTF. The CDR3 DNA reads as TGTGCCAGCAGCGGGCGGACAGCGAGTTTGACTGGGGCCAACGTCCTGACTTTC.

The CDR3 region has the DNA TGCGCCAGCAGCTGGACTAGCGGGTCTCAAGAGACCCAGTACTTC. It is translated as CASSWTSGSQETQYF. The V call is TRBV4-3, the J call TRBJ2-5; 11 nucleotides align to TRBD2. There are 15 residues in the CDR3. The germline CDR1 and CDR2 sequences are LGHNA and YSLEER. The ends lost 5 bases at V and 2 bases at J; junction bases unmatched: 4.

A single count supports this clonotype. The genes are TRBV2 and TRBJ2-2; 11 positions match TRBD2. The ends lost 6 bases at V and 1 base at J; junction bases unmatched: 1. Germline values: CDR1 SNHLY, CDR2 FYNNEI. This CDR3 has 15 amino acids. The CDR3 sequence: CASRGLAVNTGELFF. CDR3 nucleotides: TGTGCCAGCAGGGGACTAGCGGTGAACACCGGGGAGCTGTTTTTT. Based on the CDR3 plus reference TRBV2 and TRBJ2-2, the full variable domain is EPEVTQTPSHQVTQMGQEVILRCVPISNHLYFYWYRQILGQKVEFLVSFYNNEISEKSEIFDDQFSVERPDGSNFTLKIRSTKLEDSAMYFCASRGLAVNTGELFFGEGSRLTVL.

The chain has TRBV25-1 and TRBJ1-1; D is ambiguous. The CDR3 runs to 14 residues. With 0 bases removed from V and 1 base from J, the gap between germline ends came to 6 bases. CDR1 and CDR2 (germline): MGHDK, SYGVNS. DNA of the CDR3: TGTGCCAGCAGTGAATATGGGCAGAACACTGAAGCTTTCTTT. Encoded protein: CASSEYGQNTEAFF.

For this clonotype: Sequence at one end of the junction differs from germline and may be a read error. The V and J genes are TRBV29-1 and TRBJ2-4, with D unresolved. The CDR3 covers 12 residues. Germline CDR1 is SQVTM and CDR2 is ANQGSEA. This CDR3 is CSVDIAENIQYF. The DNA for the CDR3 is TGCAGCGTTGATATAGCCGAAAACATTCAGTACTTC. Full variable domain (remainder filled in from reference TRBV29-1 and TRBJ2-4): SAVISQKPSRDICQRGTSLTIQCQVDSQVTMMFWYRQQPGQSLTLIATANQGSEATYESGFVIDKFPISRPNLTFSTLTVSNMSPEDSSIYLCSVDIAENIQYFGAGTRLSVL.

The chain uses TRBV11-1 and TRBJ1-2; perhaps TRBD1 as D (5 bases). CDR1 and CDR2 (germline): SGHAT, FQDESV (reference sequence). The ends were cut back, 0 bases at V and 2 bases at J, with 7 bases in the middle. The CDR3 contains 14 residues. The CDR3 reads CASSLADRNYGYTF. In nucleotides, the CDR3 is TGTGCCAGCAGCTTAGCAGACAGAAACTATGGCTACACCTTC.

The CDR3 DNA is TGCAGTGCTAGTCTCTCTGCGGGAGTCACAGATACGCAGTATTTT. Translating it yields CSASLSAGVTDTQYF. The chain uses TRBV20-1 and TRBJ2-3; 7 bases match TRBD2. Germline lookup yields CDR1 DFQATT and CDR2 SNEGSKA (reference sequence). CDR3 length: 15 amino acids. J lost 2 bases, V lost 3 bases, and 8 bases had no gene match.

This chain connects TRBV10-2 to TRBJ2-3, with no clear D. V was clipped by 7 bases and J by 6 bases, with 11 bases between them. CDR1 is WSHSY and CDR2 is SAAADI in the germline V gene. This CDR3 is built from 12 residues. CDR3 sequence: CASKVGLDTQYF. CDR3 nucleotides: TGCGCCAGCAAGGTTGGCCTCGATACGCAGTATTTT.

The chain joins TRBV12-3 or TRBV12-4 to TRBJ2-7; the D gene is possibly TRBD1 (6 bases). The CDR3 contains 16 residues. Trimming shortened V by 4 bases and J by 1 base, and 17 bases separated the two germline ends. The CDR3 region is CASSSRAGEDSYEQYF. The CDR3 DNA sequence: TGTGCCAGCAGTTCACGGGCAGGGGAAGATTCCTACGAGCAGTACTTC.

The CDR3 coding sequence is TGTGCCAGCAGCCCGGTTAGGGCTATCGGGAACTATGGCTACACCTTC. This encodes CASSPVRAIGNYGYTF. The V and J genes are TRBV27 and TRBJ1-2; D gene uncertain. CDR3 size: 16 residues. V dropped 6 bases and J dropped 2 bases, with 19 bases sitting between them. In germline, CDR1 is MNHEY, CDR2 SMNVEV (reference sequence).

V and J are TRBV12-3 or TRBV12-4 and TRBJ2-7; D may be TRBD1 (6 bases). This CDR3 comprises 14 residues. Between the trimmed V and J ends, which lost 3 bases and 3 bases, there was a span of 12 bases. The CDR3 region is CASSLTEGDYEQYF. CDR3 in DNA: TGTGCCAGCAGTTTGACCGAGGGGGACTACGAGCAGTACTTC.

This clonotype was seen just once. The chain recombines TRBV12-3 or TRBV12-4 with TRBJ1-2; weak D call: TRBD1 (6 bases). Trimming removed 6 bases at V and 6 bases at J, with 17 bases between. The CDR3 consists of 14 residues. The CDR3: CASSRRAGGNGYTF. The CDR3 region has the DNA TGTGCCAGCAGCCGGAGAGCGGGGGGCAATGGCTACACCTTC.

The CDR3 DNA sequence: TGCGCCAGCATACGACGGGACGGGGAATGGGAGACCCAGTACTTC. As protein: CASIRRDGEWETQYF. The genes are TRBV4-1 and TRBJ2-5, with D perhaps being TRBD1 or TRBD2 (5 bases each). The germline V gene has CDR1 MGHRA and CDR2 YSYEKL. CDR3 length equals 15 residues. The ends were cut back, 7 bases at V and 5 bases at J, with 20 bases in the middle.

This chain's CDR3 is CSARVTGDEKLFF. Written as DNA, the CDR3 is TGCAGTGCTAGAGTCACCGGGGATGAAAAACTGTTTTTT. The chain recombines TRBV20-1 with TRBJ1-4; D call uncertain. The germline V gene has CDR1 DFQATT and CDR2 SNEGSKA (reference sequence). The CDR3 spans 13 residues. Trimming left V 1 base short and J 6 bases short, with 9 bases between.

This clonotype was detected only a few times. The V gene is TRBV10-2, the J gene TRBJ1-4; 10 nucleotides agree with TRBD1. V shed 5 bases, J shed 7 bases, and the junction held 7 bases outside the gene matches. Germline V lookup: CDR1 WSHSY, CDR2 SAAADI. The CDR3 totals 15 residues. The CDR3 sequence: CASSFGQGEGEKLFF. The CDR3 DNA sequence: TGCGCCAGCAGTTTCGGACAGGGGGAAGGTGAAAAACTGTTTTTT.

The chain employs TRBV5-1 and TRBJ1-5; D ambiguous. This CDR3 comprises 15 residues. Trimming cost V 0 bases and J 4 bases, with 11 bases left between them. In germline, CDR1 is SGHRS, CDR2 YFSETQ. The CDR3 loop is CASSLDGQKNQPQHF. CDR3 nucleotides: TGCGCCAGCAGCTTGGATGGGCAGAAAAATCAGCCCCAGCATTTT.

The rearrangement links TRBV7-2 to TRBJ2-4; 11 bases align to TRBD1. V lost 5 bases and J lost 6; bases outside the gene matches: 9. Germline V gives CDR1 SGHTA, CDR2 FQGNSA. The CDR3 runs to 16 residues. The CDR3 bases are TGTGCCAGCAGCCCCATCTCGGGACAGGGGGGAAACATTCAGTACTTC. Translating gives CASSPISGQGGNIQYF. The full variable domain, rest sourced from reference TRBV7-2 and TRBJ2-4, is GAGVSQSPSNKVTEKGKDVELRCDPISGHTALYWYRQSLGQGLEFLIYFQGNSAPDKSGLPSDRFSAERTGGSVSTLTIQRTQQEDSAVYLCASSPISGQGGNIQYFGAGTRLSVL.

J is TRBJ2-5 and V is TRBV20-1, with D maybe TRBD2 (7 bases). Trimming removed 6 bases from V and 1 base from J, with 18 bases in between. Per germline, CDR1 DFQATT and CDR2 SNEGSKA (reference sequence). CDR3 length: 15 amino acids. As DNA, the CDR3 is TGCAGTGCAGGGGGGAGGGACTTACTCCAAGAGACCCAGTACTTC. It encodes CSAGGRDLLQETQYF.

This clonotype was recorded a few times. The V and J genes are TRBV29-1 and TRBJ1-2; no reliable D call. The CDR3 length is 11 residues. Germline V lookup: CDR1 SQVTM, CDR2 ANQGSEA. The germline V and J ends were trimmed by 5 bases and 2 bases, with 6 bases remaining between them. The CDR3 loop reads CSVQQNYGYTF. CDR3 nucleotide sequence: TGCAGCGTTCAACAGAACTATGGCTACACCTTC.

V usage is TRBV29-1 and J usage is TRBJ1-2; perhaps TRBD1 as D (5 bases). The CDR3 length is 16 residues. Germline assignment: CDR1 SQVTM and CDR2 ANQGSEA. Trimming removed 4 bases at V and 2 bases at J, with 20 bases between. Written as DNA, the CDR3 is TGCAGCGTTGGTCAGGGTGGGACCCTGAGAAACTATGGCTACACCTTC. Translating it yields CSVGQGGTLRNYGYTF.

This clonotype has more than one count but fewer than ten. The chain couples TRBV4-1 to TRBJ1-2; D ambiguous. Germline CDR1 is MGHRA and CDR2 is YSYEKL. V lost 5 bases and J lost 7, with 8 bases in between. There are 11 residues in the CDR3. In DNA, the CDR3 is TGCGCCAGCAGCACGACGGCTGGCTACACCTTC. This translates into CASSTTAGYTF.

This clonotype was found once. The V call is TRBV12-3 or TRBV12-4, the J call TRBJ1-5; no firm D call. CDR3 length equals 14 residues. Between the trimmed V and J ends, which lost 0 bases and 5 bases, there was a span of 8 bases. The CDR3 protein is CASSLAGRDQPQHF. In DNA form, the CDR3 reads TGTGCCAGCAGTTTAGCTGGGAGAGATCAGCCCCAGCATTTT.

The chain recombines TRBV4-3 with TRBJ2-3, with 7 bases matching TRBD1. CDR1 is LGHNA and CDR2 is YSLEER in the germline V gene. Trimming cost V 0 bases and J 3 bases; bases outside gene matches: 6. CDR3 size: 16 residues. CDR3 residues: CASSQELDRETDTQYF. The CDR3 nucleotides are TGCGCCAGCAGCCAAGAGTTAGACAGGGAAACAGATACGCAGTATTTT.

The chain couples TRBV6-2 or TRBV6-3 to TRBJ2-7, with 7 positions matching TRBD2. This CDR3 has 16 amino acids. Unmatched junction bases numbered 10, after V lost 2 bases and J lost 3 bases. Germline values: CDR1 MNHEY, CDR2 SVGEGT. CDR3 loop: CASSYAASGKHYEQYF. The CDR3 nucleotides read TGTGCCAGCAGTTACGCCGCCAGCGGGAAACACTACGAGCAGTACTTC.

CDR3 nucleotides: TGTGCCAGCAGTTACGCGACGGGGTACACTGAAGCTTTCTTT. This translates into CASSYATGYTEAFF. The chain carries TRBV6-2 or TRBV6-3 and TRBJ1-1, with D unclear. Germline V gene data show CDR1 as MNHEY and CDR2 as SVGEGT. The CDR3 covers 14 residues. V gave up 2 bases and J gave up 3 bases, with 10 bases separating them.

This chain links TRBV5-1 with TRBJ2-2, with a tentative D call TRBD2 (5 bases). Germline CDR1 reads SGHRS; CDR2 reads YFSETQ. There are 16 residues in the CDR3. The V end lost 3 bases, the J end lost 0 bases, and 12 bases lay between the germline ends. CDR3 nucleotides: TGCGCCAGCAGCTCCGAACTAGGGACGAACACCGGGGAGCTGTTTTTT. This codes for CASSSELGTNTGELFF.